Following are 7 T cell receptor beta chains from one sample sequenced in a study of response to subunit inactivated influenza vaccine. TCRdb independently ran MiXCR on the RT-PCR reads; one entry per CDR3 protein. The sample carries about 610,000 distinct CDR3 sequences, approximately 14% recorded once. The sample in question was PBMCs from blood, obtained roughly 12 days after vaccination. The receptors stem from a man aged 50 to 60 who received an inactivated influenza vaccine.

V is TRBV28 and J is TRBJ1-1, with 7 positions matching TRBD1. This CDR3 region has 17 residues. The germline gives CDR1 MDHEN, CDR2 SYDVKM. J lost 2 bases, V lost 4 bases, and 13 bases had no gene match. The CDR3, as DNA: TGTGCCAGCAGTTCTTTACAGGGGTGGATGAAAAACACTGAAGCTTTCTTT. Translation gives CASSSLQGWMKNTEAFF.

This clonotype showed up many times. The chain joins TRBV5-6 to TRBJ1-6, with 8 bases identical to TRBD1. The V gene's germline CDR1 is SGHDT and CDR2 YYEEEE. Trimming cost V 3 bases and J 6 bases; bases outside gene matches: 8. There are 16 residues in the CDR3. This chain's CDR3 is CASSSGTGLLNSPLHF. DNA for the CDR3: TGTGCCAGCAGCTCCGGGACAGGTCTTCTTAATTCACCCCTCCACTTT.

The J gene is TRBJ2-1, the V gene TRBV6-5; 7 bases are a match to TRBD2. Germline lookup yields CDR1 MNHEY and CDR2 SVGAGI. There are 17 residues in the CDR3. V lost 2 bases and J lost 1; bases outside the gene matches: 8. The CDR3 reads CASSYVSGRASYNEQFF. DNA of the CDR3: TGTGCCAGCAGTTACGTCTCAGGGAGGGCTTCCTACAATGAGCAGTTCTTC.

The rearrangement uses TRBV20-1 and TRBJ1-1, with no clear D. Per germline, CDR1 DFQATT and CDR2 SNEGSKA (reference sequence). The CDR3 is 16 amino acids. V was pared by 1 base and J by 3 bases, with 18 bases between. CDR3 loop: CSARVPGLSRHTEAFF. The CDR3 DNA reads TGCAGTGCTAGAGTTCCGGGCTTGTCAAGGCACACTGAAGCTTTCTTT.

V usage is TRBV7-9 and J usage is TRBJ2-2; the D is unclear. There are 12 residues in the CDR3. In germline, CDR1 is SEHNR, CDR2 FQNEAQ (reference sequence). The V end was cut by 5 bases, the J end by 13 bases, with 14 bases between. CDR3 region: CASSHRPLGLFF. The CDR3 DNA is TGTGCCAGCAGCCACAGACCCTTGGGGCTGTTTTTT.

J is TRBJ2-1 and V is TRBV6-1; TRBD2 is a possible D gene (6 bases). Germline V CDR1 and CDR2: MNHNS, SASEGT. Trimming took 5 bases from V and 5 from J, leaving 13 bases between them. This CDR3 has 14 residues. Written as DNA, the CDR3 is TGTGCCAGCAGTAAGGCTAGCGCCCACAATGAGCAGTTCTTC. As protein: CASSKASAHNEQFF.

This chain joins TRBV4-3 and TRBJ2-6; perhaps TRBD2 as D (6 bases). Trimming cost V 0 bases and J 2 bases, with 17 bases left between them. The length of the CDR3 is 19 residues. Looked up from germline, CDR1 is LGHNA and CDR2 is YSLEER. CDR3 sequence (DNA): TGCGCCAGCAGCCAAGATTTGATCAGGGAGGTCCCTGGGGCCAACGTCCTGACTTTC. Translated: CASSQDLIREVPGANVLTF.